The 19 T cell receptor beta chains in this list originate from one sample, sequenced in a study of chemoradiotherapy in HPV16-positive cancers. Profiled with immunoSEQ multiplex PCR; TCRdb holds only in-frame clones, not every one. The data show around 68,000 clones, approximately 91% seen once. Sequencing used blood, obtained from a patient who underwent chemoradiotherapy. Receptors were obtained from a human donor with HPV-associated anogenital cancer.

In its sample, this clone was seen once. CDR3 nucleotides: TGCAGCGTTTCCCGGTCGAGTAACTATGGCTACACCTTC. Translating gives CSVSRSSNYGYTF. This sequence joins TRBV29-1 and TRBJ1-2, with D uncertain. The V and J ends lost 5 bases and 1 base respectively, with 11 bases between them. The CDR3 sequence is 13 residues long. Germline CDR1 and CDR2: SQVTM and ANQGSEA.

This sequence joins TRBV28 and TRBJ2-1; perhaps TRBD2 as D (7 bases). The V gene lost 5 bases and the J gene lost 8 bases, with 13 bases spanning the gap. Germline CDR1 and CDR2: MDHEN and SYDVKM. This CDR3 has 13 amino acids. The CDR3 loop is CASSRGAGDEQFF. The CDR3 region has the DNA TGTGCCAGCAGTCGGGGGGCTGGGGATGAGCAGTTCTTC. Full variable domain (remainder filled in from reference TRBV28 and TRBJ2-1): DVKVTQSSRYLVKRTGEKVFLECVQDMDHENMFWYRQDPGLGLRLIYFSYDVKMKEKGDIPEGYSVSREKKERFSLILESASTNQTSMYLCASSRGAGDEQFFGPGTRLTVL.

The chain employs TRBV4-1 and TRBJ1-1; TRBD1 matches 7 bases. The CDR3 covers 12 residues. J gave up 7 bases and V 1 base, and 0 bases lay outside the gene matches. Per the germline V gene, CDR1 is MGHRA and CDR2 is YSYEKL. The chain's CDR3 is CASSQGDSEAFF. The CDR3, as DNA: TGCGCCAGCAGCCAAGGGGACAGTGAAGCTTTCTTT.

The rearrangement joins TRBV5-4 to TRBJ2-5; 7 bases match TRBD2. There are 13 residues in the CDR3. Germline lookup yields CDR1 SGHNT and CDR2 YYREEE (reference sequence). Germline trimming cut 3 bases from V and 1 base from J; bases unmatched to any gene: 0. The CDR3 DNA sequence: TGTGCCAGCAGCTCGGGGGGCCAAGAGACCCAGTACTTC. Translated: CASSSGGQETQYF.

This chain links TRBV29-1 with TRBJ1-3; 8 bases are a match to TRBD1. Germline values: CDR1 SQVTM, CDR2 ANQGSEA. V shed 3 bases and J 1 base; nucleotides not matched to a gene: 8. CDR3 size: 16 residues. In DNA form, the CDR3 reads TGCAGCGTTGATCAAGCAGGGGGCGGTTCTGGAAACACCATATATTTT. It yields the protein CSVDQAGGGSGNTIYF.

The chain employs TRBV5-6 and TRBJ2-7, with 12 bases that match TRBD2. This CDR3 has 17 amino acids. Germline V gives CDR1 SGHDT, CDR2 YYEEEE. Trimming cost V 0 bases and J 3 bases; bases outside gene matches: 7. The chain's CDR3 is CASSLVASGGEFYEQYF. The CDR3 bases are TGTGCCAGCAGCTTGGTTGCTAGCGGGGGGGAATTCTACGAGCAGTACTTC.

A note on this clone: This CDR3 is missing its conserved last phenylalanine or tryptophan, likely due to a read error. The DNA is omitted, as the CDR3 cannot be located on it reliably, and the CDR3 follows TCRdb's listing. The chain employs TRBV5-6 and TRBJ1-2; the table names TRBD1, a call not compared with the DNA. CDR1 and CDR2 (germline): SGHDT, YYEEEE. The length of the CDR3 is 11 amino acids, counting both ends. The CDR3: CASSLGRATHL.

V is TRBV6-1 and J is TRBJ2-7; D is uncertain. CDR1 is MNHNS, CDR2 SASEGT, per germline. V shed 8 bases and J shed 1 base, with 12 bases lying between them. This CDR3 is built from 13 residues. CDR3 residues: CASWTFDSYEQYF. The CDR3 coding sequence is TGTGCCAGCTGGACGTTCGATTCCTACGAGCAGTACTTC.

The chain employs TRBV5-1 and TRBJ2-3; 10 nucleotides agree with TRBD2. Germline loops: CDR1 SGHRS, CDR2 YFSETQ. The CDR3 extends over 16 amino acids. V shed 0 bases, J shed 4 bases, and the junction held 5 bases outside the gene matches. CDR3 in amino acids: CASSLAIAGGADTQYF. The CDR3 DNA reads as TGCGCCAGCAGCTTGGCAATAGCGGGAGGTGCAGATACGCAGTATTTT. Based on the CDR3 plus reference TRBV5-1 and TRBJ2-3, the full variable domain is KAGVTQTPRYLIKTRGQQVTLSCSPISGHRSVSWYQQTPGQGLQFLFEYFSETQRNKGNFPGRFSGRQFSNSRSEMNVSTLELGDSALYLCASSLAIAGGADTQYFGPGTRLTVL.

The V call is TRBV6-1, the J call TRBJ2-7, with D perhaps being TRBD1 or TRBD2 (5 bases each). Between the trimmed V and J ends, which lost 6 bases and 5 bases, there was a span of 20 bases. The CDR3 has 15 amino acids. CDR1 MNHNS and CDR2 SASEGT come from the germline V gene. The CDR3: CASRAGGGMTDEQYF. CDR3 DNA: TGTGCCAGCAGGGCGGGTGGGGGAATGACTGACGAGCAGTACTTC.

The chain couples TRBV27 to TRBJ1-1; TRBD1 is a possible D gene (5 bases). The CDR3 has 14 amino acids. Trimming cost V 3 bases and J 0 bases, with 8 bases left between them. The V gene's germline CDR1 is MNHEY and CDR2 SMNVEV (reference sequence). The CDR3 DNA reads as TGTGCCAGCAGTTTTTCCAGGGTGAACACTGAAGCTTTCTTT. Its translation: CASSFSRVNTEAFF.

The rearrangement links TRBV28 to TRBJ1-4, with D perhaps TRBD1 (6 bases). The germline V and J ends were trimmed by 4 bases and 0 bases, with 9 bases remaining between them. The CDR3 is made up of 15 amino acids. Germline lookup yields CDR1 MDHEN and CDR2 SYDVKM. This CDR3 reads CASSSDSATNEKLFF. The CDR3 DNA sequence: TGTGCCAGCAGTTCGGACAGCGCAACTAATGAAAAACTGTTTTTT.

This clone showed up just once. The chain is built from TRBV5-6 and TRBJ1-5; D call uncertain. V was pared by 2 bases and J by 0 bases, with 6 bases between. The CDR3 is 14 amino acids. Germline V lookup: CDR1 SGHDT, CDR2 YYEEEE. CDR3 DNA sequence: TGTGCCAGCAGCTTTCGCTATAGCAATCAGCCCCAGCATTTT. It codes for CASSFRYSNQPQHF.

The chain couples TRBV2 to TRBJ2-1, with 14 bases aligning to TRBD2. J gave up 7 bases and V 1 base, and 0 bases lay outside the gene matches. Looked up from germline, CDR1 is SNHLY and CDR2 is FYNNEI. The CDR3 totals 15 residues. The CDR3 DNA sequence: TGTGCCAGCAGTGAAGGGACTAGCGGGAGGAATGAGCAGTTCTTC. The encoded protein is CASSEGTSGRNEQFF.

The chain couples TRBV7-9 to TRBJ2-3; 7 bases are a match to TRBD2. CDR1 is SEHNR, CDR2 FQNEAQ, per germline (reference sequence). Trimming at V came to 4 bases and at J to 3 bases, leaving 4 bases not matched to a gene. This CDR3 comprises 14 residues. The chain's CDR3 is CASSSTAGTDTQYF. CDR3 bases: TGTGCCAGCAGCTCGACAGCGGGGACAGATACGCAGTATTTT.

The CDR3: CASSQGGGGAGGELFF. The CDR3 nucleotides read TGTGCCAGCAGCCAAGGCGGCGGGGGGGCTGGCGGGGAGCTGTTTTTT. The V gene is TRBV7-8, the J gene TRBJ2-2; TRBD2 aligns across 9 bases. Per the germline V gene, CDR1 is SGHVS and CDR2 is FQNEAQ. The CDR3 covers 16 residues. V dropped 5 bases and J dropped 7; count of bases not matched to a gene: 11.

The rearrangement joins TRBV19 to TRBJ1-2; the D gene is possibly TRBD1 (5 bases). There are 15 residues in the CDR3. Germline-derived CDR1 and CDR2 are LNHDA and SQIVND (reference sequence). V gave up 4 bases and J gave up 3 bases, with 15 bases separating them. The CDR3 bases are TGTGCCAGTAGTACTACGGGGGGAAGCGACTATGGCTACACCTTC. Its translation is CASSTTGGSDYGYTF. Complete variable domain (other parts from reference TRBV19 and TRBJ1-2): DGGITQSPKYLFRKEGQNVTLSCEQNLNHDAMYWYRQDPGQGLRLIYYSQIVNDFQKGDIAEGYSVSREKKESFPLTVTSAQKNPTAFYLCASSTTGGSDYGYTFGSGTRLTVV.

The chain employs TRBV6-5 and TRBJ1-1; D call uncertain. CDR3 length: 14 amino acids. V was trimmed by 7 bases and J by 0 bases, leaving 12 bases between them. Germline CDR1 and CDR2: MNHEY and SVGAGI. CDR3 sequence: CASIAGGMNTEAFF. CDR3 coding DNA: TGTGCCAGCATCGCAGGCGGAATGAACACTGAAGCTTTCTTT.

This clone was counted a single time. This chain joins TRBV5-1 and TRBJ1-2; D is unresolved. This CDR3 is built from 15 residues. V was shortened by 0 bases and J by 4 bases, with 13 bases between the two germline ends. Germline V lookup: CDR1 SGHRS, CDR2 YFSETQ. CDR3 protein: CASSLEFAGSYGYTF. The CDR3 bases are TGCGCCAGCAGCTTGGAGTTCGCAGGTAGCTATGGCTACACCTTC.